Detailed here is one T cell receptor beta chain. The antigen remains unidentified. Profiled with immunoSEQ multiplex PCR; TCRdb holds only in-frame clones, not every one. The sample shows fewer than 200,000 clones, more than 65% of them seen only once. The record originates from a study of cytomegalovirus exposure and HLA in healthy donors. Study outcomes and limitations: The study designated over 150 TCR beta chains cytomegalovirus-associated. Among TCR sequences, most were rare, though some public TCRs appeared in many donors.

V lost 4 bases to trimming and J lost 0 bases, with 13 bases between them. Germline V CDR1 and CDR2: LNHNV, YYDKDF (reference sequence). The CDR3 runs to 16 residues. Material for sequencing was PBMCs. The rearrangement joins TRBV15 to TRBJ2-4; no firm D call. This TCR was sampled from a woman under 30 in good health and CMV-seropositive. The DNA of the CDR3 is TGTGCCACCAGCACCGGAGCTGACCTAGCCAAAAACATTCAGTACTTC. Protein: CATSTGADLAKNIQYF.